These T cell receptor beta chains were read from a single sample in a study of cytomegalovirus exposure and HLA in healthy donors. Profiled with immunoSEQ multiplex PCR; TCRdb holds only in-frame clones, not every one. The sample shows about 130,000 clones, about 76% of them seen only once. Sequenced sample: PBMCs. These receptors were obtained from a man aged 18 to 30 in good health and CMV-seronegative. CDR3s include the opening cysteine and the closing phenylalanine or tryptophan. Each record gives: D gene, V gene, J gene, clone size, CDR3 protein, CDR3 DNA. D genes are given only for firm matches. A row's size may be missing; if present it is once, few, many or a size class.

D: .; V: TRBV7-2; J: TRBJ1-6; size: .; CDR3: CASSLVPRRYNSPLHF; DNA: TGTGCCAGCAGCTTAGTCCCCCGGCGGTATAATTCACCCCTCCACTTT
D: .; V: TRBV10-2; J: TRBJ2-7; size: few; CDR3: CASRSLAIYEQYF; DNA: TGCGCCAGTCGGAGCCTCGCCATCTACGAGCAGTACTTC
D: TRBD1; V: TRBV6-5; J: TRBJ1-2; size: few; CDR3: CASSSMSAGGKEGYTF; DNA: TGTGCCAGCAGTTCGATGTCGGCAGGGGGTAAGGAGGGCTACACCTTC
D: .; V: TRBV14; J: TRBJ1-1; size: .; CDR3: CASSQLGLNTEAFF; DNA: TGTGCCAGCAGCCAACTGGGCCTGAACACTGAAGCTTTCTTT
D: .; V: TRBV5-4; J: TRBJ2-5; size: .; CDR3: CASNTPQETQYF; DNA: TGTGCCAGCAACACCCCCCAAGAGACCCAGTACTTC
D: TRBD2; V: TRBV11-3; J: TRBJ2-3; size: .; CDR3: CASSLESASGGSDTQYF; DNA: TGTGCCAGCAGCTTAGAGTCGGCTAGCGGGGGATCGGATACGCAGTATTTT
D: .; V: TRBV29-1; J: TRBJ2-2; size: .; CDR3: CSAVRDTSDGELFF; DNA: TGCAGCGCCGTCCGGGACACCAGCGACGGGGAGCTGTTTTTT
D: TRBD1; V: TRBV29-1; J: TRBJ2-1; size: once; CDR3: CSVETGTGEGNEQFF; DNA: TGCAGCGTTGAGACTGGGACAGGGGAGGGCAATGAGCAGTTCTTC
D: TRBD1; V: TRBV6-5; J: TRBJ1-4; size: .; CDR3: CASSWRGDRVEKLFF; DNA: TGTGCCAGCAGTTGGAGAGGGGACAGGGTTGAAAAACTGTTTTTT
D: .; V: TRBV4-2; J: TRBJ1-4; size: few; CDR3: CASSQTTEVKLFF; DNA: TGTGCCAGCAGCCAAACGACTGAGGTAAAACTGTTTTTT
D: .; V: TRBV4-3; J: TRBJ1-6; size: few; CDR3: CASSQVAGAPLHF; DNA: TGCGCCAGCAGCCAAGTAGCAGGGGCACCCCTCCACTTT
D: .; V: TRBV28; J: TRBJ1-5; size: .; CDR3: CASSFRRQASNQPQHF; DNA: TGTGCCAGCAGTTTTCGGAGGCAGGCAAGCAATCAGCCCCAGCATTTT
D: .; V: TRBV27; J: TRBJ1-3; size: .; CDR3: CASVSGNTIYF; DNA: TGTGCCAGCGTATCTGGAAACACCATATATTTT
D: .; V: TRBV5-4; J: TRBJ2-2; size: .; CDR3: CASSPVRPDTGELFF; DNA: TGTGCCAGCAGCCCGGTGCGGCCGGACACCGGGGAGCTGTTTTTT
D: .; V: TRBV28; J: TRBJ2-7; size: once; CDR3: CASTQTGSYEQYF; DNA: TGTGCCAGCACCCAGACGGGCTCCTACGAGCAGTACTTC
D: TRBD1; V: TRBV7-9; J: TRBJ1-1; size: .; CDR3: CASSSLTGAATEAFF; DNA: TGTGCCAGCAGCTCACTGACAGGGGCTGCGACTGAAGCTTTCTTT
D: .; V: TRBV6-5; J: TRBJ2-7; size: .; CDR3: CASSITGSHYEQYF; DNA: TGTGCCAGCAGCATTACGGGAAGCCACTACGAGCAGTACTTC
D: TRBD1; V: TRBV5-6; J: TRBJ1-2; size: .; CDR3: CASSLITGDGYTF; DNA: TGTGCCAGCAGCTTAATCACAGGGGATGGCTACACCTTC
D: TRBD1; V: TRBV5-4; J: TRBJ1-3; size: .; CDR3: CASSGQGRTGNTIYF; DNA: TGTGCCAGCAGCGGACAGGGTCGAACCGGAAACACCATATATTTT
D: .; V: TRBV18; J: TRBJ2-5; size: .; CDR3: CASSPVRGANQETQYF; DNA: TGTGCCAGCTCACCAGTCAGGGGAGCTAACCAAGAGACCCAGTACTTC
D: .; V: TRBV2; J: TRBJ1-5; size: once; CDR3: CASSGEGSQPQHF; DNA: TGTGCCAGCAGTGGAGAGGGTTCCCAGCCCCAGCATTTT